A single sample gave rise to the 27 T cell receptor beta chains below, sequenced in a study of CD8 T cells in ankylosing spondylitis. General study findings and limits: A TCR beta motif of several highly homologous variants appeared characteristic of ankylosing spondylitis blood.

Their recognized antigens are unknown. TCRdb itself ran the 5' RACE reads through MiXCR, one entry per CDR3 protein. This table has some 800,000 distinct CDR3 sequences, about 10% appearing once. The sample taken for sequencing was blood, either unsorted or a sorted T cell fraction (not recorded which). The source is a male donor with ankylosing spondylitis.

This clonotype has at least ten counts. The J gene is TRBJ2-2, the V gene TRBV28; D could derive from TRBD1 or TRBD2 (5 bases each). Germline V CDR1 and CDR2: MDHEN, SYDVKM. V lost 6 bases to trimming and J lost 7 bases, with 9 bases between them. The CDR3 has 12 amino acids. CDR3 in amino acids: CASRRGRGELFF. DNA for the CDR3: TGTGCCAGCAGAAGGGGACGCGGGGAGCTGTTTTTT.

The CDR3: CASSLRGQGRSEQYF. Written as DNA, the CDR3 is TGTGCCAGCAGCCTCCGGGGACAGGGACGGAGCGAGCAGTACTTC. This chain links TRBV7-6 with TRBJ2-7, with 9 nucleotides matching TRBD1. CDR1 is SGHVS, CDR2 FNYEAQ, per germline. After removal of 5 bases from V and 6 bases from J, the junction contained 11 bases not matched to a gene. This CDR3 is built from 15 residues.

This clonotype was picked up many times. V and J are TRBV5-1 and TRBJ1-2; D is uncertain. CDR3 size: 15 residues. The germline V and J ends were trimmed by 0 bases and 3 bases, with 12 bases remaining between them. Germline-derived CDR1 and CDR2 are SGHRS and YFSETQ. CDR3 DNA sequence: TGCGCCAGCAGCTTGGAGTATCCGGAAGACTATGGCTACACCTTC. It translates to CASSLEYPEDYGYTF.

This clonotype showed up just a few times. The V and J genes are TRBV5-6 and TRBJ1-2; unclear D gene. CDR1 is SGHDT and CDR2 is YYEEEE in the germline V gene. V lost 4 bases and J 4 bases, leaving 8 bases between the germline ends. The CDR3 spans 12 residues. The CDR3 region is CASSAGFYGYTF. The CDR3 DNA reads as TGTGCCAGCAGCGCGGGGTTCTATGGCTACACCTTC.

This clonotype was seen a handful of times. The chain combines TRBV7-8 with TRBJ2-3, with 8 bases that match TRBD1. There are 13 residues in the CDR3. After removal of 3 bases from V and 9 bases from J, the junction contained 5 bases not matched to a gene. Germline-derived CDR1 and CDR2 are SGHVS and FQNEAQ. CDR3 region: CASSLDRVGTQYF. For the CDR3, the DNA is TGTGCCAGCAGCTTGGACAGGGTAGGGACGCAGTATTTT.

The chain recombines TRBV12-3 or TRBV12-4 with TRBJ2-1; D uncertain. The ends were cut back, 2 bases at V and 0 bases at J, with 11 bases in the middle. This CDR3 region has 16 residues. This chain's CDR3 is CASSLRLLSSYNEQFF. The CDR3 DNA follows: TGTGCCAGCAGTTTACGGCTCTTGAGCTCCTACAATGAGCAGTTCTTC.

The rearrangement joins TRBV15 to TRBJ1-5; 8 positions match TRBD1. The V segment lost 4 bases and the J segment 7 bases; nucleotides outside the gene matches: 9. CDR3 length equals 15 residues. The germline V gene encodes CDR1 LNHNV and CDR2 YYDKDF (reference sequence). CDR3 in DNA: TGTGCCACCAGCAAAGTATACAGGGGGGGACAGCCCCAGCATTTT. It specifies CATSKVYRGGQPQHF.

This clonotype was seen only a few times. CDR3 DNA: TGTGCCAGCAGCGGGAGCGTCTTAGCCGGAACAGATACGCAGTATTTT. This translates into CASSGSVLAGTDTQYF. The chain employs TRBV7-2 and TRBJ2-3; a weak D match, TRBD2 (5 bases). Germline V gene data show CDR1 as SGHTA and CDR2 as FQGNSA. CDR3 size: 16 residues. V lost 5 bases and J 3 bases, leaving 18 bases between the germline ends.

There are a few counts of this clonotype. V usage is TRBV6-1 and J usage is TRBJ1-5; D uncertain. From germline, CDR1 is MNHNS and CDR2 SASEGT. The CDR3 length is 14 residues. V was pared by 4 bases and J by 0 bases, with 7 bases between. CDR3 protein: CASSAHGSNQPQHF. In DNA form, the CDR3 reads TGTGCCAGCAGTGCGCACGGTAGCAATCAGCCCCAGCATTTT.

In nucleotides, the CDR3 is TGTGCCAGCAGCCAGGGAAATGGCGAGCAGTACTTC. Protein sequence: CASSQGNGEQYF. The rearrangement links TRBV4-2 to TRBJ2-7, with unresolved D. Trimming removed 3 bases from V and 6 bases from J, with 9 bases in between. The CDR3 consists of 12 residues. CDR1 and CDR2 (germline): LGHNA, YNFKEQ.

This clonotype appeared a few times. This chain joins TRBV5-1 and TRBJ2-7, with a possible D match to TRBD1 (5 bases). CDR3 length equals 14 residues. Germline CDR1 is SGHRS and CDR2 is YFSETQ. Trimming stripped 2 bases from V and 5 bases from J, with 14 bases between. CDR3 DNA sequence: TGCGCCAGCAGCTTCGGACAAGTAGGTGACGAGCAGTACTTC. Its protein product is CASSFGQVGDEQYF.

This clonotype was picked up many times. This chain links TRBV12-3 or TRBV12-4 with TRBJ2-7; 8 bases map to TRBD1. The CDR3 is made up of 14 amino acids. V shed 5 bases, J shed 6 bases, and the junction held 9 bases outside the gene matches. The DNA of the CDR3 is TGTGCCAGCAGTCCAAGGACAGGGCTGGGCGAGCAGTACTTC. Protein product: CASSPRTGLGEQYF.

This clonotype was counted at least ten times. CDR3 coding DNA: TGTGCCAGCAGTTACCAACTAGGCTGGGCAGATACGCAGTATTTT. It translates to CASSYQLGWADTQYF. V is TRBV6-5 and J is TRBJ2-3; perhaps TRBD2 as D (5 bases). Germline lookup yields CDR1 MNHEY and CDR2 SVGAGI. Trimming took off 2 bases at V and 4 bases at J, with 13 bases between the two ends. CDR3 length: 15 amino acids.

The rearrangement links TRBV20-1 to TRBJ2-1; tentatively, D is TRBD2 (5 bases). The CDR3 consists of 13 residues. Trimming shortened V by 3 bases and J by 7 bases, and 13 bases separated the two germline ends. Looked up from germline, CDR1 is DFQATT and CDR2 is SNEGSKA (reference sequence). CDR3 nucleotide sequence: TGCAGTGCTAGCCGGGGATATAGGAATGAGCAGTTCTTC. Amino acids: CSASRGYRNEQFF.

This clonotype was counted between two and nine times. The J gene is TRBJ2-4, the V gene TRBV9, with 7 bases that match TRBD2. This CDR3 spans 12 amino acids. Germline V gives CDR1 SGDLS, CDR2 YYNGEE. J gave up 11 bases and V 2 bases, and 4 bases lay outside the gene matches. CDR3 loop: CASSVVAGVQYF. Written as DNA, the CDR3 is TGTGCCAGCAGCGTTGTGGCGGGAGTTCAGTACTTC.

This sequence joins TRBV18 and TRBJ2-1, with 14 bases that match TRBD2. The CDR3 extends over 15 amino acids. V lost 3 bases to trimming and J lost 7 bases; unmatched junction nucleotides: 2. Germline assignment: CDR1 KGHSH and CDR2 LQKENI. CDR3: CASSPGLAGENEQFF. CDR3 nucleotides: TGTGCCAGCTCACCGGGACTAGCGGGGGAAAATGAGCAGTTCTTC.

V is TRBV20-1 and J is TRBJ2-5, with a tentative D call TRBD2 (6 bases). CDR1 and CDR2 from the germline V gene are DFQATT and SNEGSKA (reference sequence). Trimming cost V 2 bases and J 7 bases, with 23 bases left between them. The CDR3 is made up of 16 amino acids. The CDR3 protein is CSARRGGTHTRGTQYF. In DNA form, the CDR3 reads TGCAGTGCTAGACGGGGCGGGACTCATACAAGAGGGACCCAGTACTTC.

This clonotype showed up many times. The CDR3 bases are TGCAGCGTTGGGGACTCCCATCGCTACACCTTC. Translation: CSVGDSHRYTF. The chain has TRBV29-1 and TRBJ1-2; D is possibly TRBD1 (5 bases). This CDR3 has 11 amino acids. Germline values: CDR1 SQVTM, CDR2 ANQGSEA. V was shortened by 4 bases and J by 9 bases, with 12 bases between the two germline ends.

This clonotype came up a few times. The chain couples TRBV20-1 to TRBJ2-5, with a weak D call TRBD1 (6 bases). The germline gives CDR1 DFQATT, CDR2 SNEGSKA (reference sequence). The V end was cut by 0 bases, the J end by 2 bases, with 16 bases between. There are 16 residues in the CDR3. CDR3 coding DNA: TGCAGTGCTAGAGATTATGGACAGCCAGGGCAAGAGACCCAGTACTTC. Its translation is CSARDYGQPGQETQYF.

The chain uses TRBV30 and TRBJ2-1; 9 bases are a match to TRBD2. Germline-derived CDR1 and CDR2 are GTSNPN and SVGIG (reference sequence). The V and J ends lost 0 bases and 9 bases, in that order; junction bases with no gene match: 9. CDR3 length: 15 amino acids. CDR3 protein: CAWSVSAGGPSEQFF. In DNA form, the CDR3 reads TGTGCCTGGAGTGTAAGCGCGGGAGGGCCGAGTGAGCAGTTCTTC.

This clonotype was observed a handful of times. The chain recombines TRBV27 with TRBJ2-7; 8 nucleotides line up with TRBD1. Germline CDR1 is MNHEY and CDR2 is SMNVEV (reference sequence). V lost 3 bases, J lost 4 bases, and 11 bases stayed unmatched. The CDR3 covers 16 residues. The CDR3 loop is CASSFLGQGLGYEQYF. For the CDR3, the DNA is TGTGCCAGCAGTTTTCTAGGACAGGGTCTAGGATACGAGCAGTACTTC.

The chain is built from TRBV5-6 and TRBJ2-7, with 7 bases identical to TRBD2. Germline V gene lookup returns CDR1 SGHDT and CDR2 YYEEEE. The V segment lost 1 base and the J segment 3 bases; nucleotides outside the gene matches: 7. CDR3 length equals 15 residues. The CDR3 DNA reads TGTGCCAGCAGCTTGTTCAGGGAGGGAGGCTACGAGCAGTACTTC. Amino acids: CASSLFREGGYEQYF.

This clonotype was found many times. The gene calls are TRBV20-1 and TRBJ2-1; TRBD2 might be the D (6 bases). The CDR3 contains 17 residues. V lost 1 base and J 0 bases, leaving 16 bases between the germline ends. Germline CDR1 reads DFQATT; CDR2 reads SNEGSKA (reference sequence). In DNA, the CDR3 is TGCAGTGCTAGAGGCGCCGGGGGAATGATCTCCTACAATGAGCAGTTCTTC. This codes for CSARGAGGMISYNEQFF.

This clonotype was picked up many times. V and J are TRBV20-1 and TRBJ2-1; D remains ambiguous. Germline V CDR1 and CDR2: DFQATT, SNEGSKA (reference sequence). Trimming cost V 0 bases and J 0 bases, with 12 bases left between them. The length of the CDR3 is 16 residues. CDR3 DNA sequence: TGCAGTGCTAGAGATCCCTCGCGTTCCTCCTACAATGAGCAGTTCTTC. It codes for CSARDPSRSSYNEQFF.

The chain links TRBV9 to TRBJ2-3, with 11 bases lining up with TRBD2. The V segment lost 4 bases and the J segment 2 bases; nucleotides outside the gene matches: 9. CDR1 SGDLS and CDR2 YYNGEE come from the germline V gene. CDR3 length equals 17 residues. The CDR3 bases are TGTGCCAGCAGCCCTTACGGGACTAGCGGTTACACAGATACGCAGTATTTT. Translating it yields CASSPYGTSGYTDTQYF. The complete variable domain, with remaining parts taken from reference TRBV9 and TRBJ2-3, reads DSGVTQTPKHLITATGQRVTLRCSPRSGDLSVYWYQQSLDQGLQFLIQYYNGEERAKGNILERFSAQQFPDLHSELNLSSLELGDSALYFCASSPYGTSGYTDTQYFGPGTRLTVL.

This rearrangement joins TRBV20-1 to TRBJ2-3, with TRBD2 matching 12 bases. J lost 3 bases, V lost 6 bases, and 13 bases had no gene match. CDR3 length: 17 residues. The V gene's germline CDR1 is DFQATT and CDR2 SNEGSKA (reference sequence). CDR3 region: CSAEWASGRGRTDTQYF. CDR3 nucleotide sequence: TGCAGTGCCGAGTGGGCTAGCGGGAGGGGGAGAACAGATACGCAGTATTTT.

This clonotype was picked up a small number of times. The rearrangement joins TRBV4-1 to TRBJ2-5, with D uncertain. V was pared by 0 bases and J by 5 bases, with 10 bases between. The CDR3 runs 14 residues. CDR1 is MGHRA, CDR2 YSYEKL, per germline. The CDR3, as DNA: TGCGCCAGCAGCCAAGATACTAACGGGGAGACCCAGTACTTC. Translated: CASSQDTNGETQYF.